This T cell receptor beta chain is drawn from a study of blood T cell repertoires in COVID-19. The wider study: Sites across the United States, Italy and Spain contributed samples from acute and convalescent COVID-19. Sources were T cells, B-cell-depleted T cells, or PBMCs; the material itself was cDNA or gDNA.

Trimming left V 0 bases short and J 0 bases short, with 13 bases between. The germline V gene encodes CDR1 SGHAT and CDR2 FQNNGV. The CDR3 is made up of 17 amino acids. Original data processing: Amplifying reference gene primers gave estimates of nucleated cell counts. Produced via immunoSEQ multiplex PCR; TCRdb's table is partial and in-frame only. The D gene and trimming were derived from the DNA, and the V and J assignments and clone size from that table. Of around 100,000 clones detected, around four fifths appear once; the ten largest clones hold 0.83%. The clonotype comes from a woman between 65 and 79 years old with acute or convalescent COVID-19. The sequencing sample was made of peripheral blood. The chain uses TRBV11-2 and TRBJ2-3; D is perhaps TRBD1 (5 bases). CDR3 sequence: CASSLDRQPYSTDTQYF. The DNA for the CDR3 is TGTGCCAGCAGCTTAGATCGACAGCCATATAGCACAGATACGCAGTATTTT. The complete variable domain, with remaining parts taken from reference TRBV11-2 and TRBJ2-3, reads EAGVAQSPRYKIIEKRQSVAFWCNPISGHATLYWYQQILGQGPKLLIQFQNNGVVDDSQLPKDRFSAERLKGVDSTLKIQPAKLEDSAVYLCASSLDRQPYSTDTQYFGPGTRLTVL.